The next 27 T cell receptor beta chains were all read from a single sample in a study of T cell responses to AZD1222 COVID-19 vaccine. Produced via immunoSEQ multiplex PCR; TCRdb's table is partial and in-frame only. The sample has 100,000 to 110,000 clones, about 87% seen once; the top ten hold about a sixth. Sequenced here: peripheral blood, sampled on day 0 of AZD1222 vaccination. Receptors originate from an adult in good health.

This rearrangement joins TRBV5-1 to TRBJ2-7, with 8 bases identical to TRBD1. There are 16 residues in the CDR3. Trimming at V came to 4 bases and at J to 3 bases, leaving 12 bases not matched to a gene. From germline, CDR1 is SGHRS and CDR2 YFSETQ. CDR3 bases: TGCGCCAGCAGCCCCTTCGGACAGGGCCCCCGCTACGAGCAGTACTTC. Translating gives CASSPFGQGPRYEQYF.

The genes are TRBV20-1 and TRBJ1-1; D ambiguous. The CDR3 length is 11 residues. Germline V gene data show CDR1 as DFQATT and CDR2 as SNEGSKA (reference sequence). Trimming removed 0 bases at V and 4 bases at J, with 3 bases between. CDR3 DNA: TGCAGTGCTAGAGACGGCACTGAAGCTTTCTTT. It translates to CSARDGTEAFF.

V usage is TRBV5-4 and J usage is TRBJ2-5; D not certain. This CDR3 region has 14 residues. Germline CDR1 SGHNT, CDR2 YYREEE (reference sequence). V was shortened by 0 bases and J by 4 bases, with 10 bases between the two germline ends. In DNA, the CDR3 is TGTGCCAGCAGCTTGGCCATCCTGGGAGAGACCCAGTACTTC. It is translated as CASSLAILGETQYF.

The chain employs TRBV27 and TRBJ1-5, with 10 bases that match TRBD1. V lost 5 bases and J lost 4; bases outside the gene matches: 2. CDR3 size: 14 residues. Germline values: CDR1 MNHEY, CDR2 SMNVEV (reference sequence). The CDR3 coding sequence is TGTGCCAGCAGTAGGGGACAGGGGAATCAGCCCCAGCATTTT. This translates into CASSRGQGNQPQHF.

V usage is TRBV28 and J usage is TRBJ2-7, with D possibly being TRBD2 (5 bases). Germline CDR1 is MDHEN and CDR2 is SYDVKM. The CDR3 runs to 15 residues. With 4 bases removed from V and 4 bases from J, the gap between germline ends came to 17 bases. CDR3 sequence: CASSSPAEGGYEQYF. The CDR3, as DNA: TGTGCCAGCAGTTCCCCGGCTGAAGGCGGGTACGAGCAGTACTTC.

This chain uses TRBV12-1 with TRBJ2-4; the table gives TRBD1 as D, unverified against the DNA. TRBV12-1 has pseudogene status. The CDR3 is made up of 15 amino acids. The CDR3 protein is CASSFTGLAKNIQYF. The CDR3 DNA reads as TGTGCCAGCAGCTTTACAGGTCTAGCCAAAAACATTCAGTACTTC.

The CDR3 region is CASSYNDGYEQYF. The CDR3 DNA sequence: TGCGCCAGCAGCTATAACGACGGATACGAGCAGTACTTC. This rearrangement joins TRBV5-1 to TRBJ2-7; D unclear. V was trimmed by 3 bases and J by 4 bases, leaving 11 bases between them. Germline CDR1 and CDR2: SGHRS and YFSETQ. The CDR3 has 13 residues.

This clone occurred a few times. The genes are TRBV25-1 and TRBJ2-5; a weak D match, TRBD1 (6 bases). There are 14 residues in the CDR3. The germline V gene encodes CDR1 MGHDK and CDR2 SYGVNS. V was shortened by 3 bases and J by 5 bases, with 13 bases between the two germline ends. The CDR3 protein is CASSDKQGWETQYF. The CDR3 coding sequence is TGTGCCAGCAGTGACAAACAGGGATGGGAGACCCAGTACTTC. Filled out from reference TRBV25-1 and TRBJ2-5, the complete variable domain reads EADIYQTPRYLVIGTGKKITLECSQTMGHDKMYWYQQDPGMELHLIHYSYGVNSTEKGDLSSESTVSRIRTEHFPLTLESARPSHTSQYLCASSDKQGWETQYFGPGTRLLVL.

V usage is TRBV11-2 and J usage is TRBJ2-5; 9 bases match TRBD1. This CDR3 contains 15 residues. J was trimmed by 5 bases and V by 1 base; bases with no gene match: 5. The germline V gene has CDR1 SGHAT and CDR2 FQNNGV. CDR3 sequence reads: CASSLVGQGPETQYF. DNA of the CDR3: TGTGCCAGCAGCTTAGTGGGACAGGGTCCGGAGACCCAGTACTTC. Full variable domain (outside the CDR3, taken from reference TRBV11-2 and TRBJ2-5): EAGVAQSPRYKIIEKRQSVAFWCNPISGHATLYWYQQILGQGPKLLIQFQNNGVVDDSQLPKDRFSAERLKGVDSTLKIQPAKLEDSAVYLCASSLVGQGPETQYFGPGTRLLVL.

The CDR3 region is CASSQNGNQPQHF. The CDR3 DNA sequence: TGTGCCAGCAGCCAAAATGGGAATCAGCCCCAGCATTTT. The chain links TRBV3-1 (or the pseudogene TRBV3-2) to TRBJ1-5; D remains unclear. The V gene's germline CDR1 is LGHDT and CDR2 YNNKEL (reference sequence). The V end lost 2 bases, the J end lost 4 bases, and 6 bases lay between the germline ends. The CDR3 runs to 13 residues.

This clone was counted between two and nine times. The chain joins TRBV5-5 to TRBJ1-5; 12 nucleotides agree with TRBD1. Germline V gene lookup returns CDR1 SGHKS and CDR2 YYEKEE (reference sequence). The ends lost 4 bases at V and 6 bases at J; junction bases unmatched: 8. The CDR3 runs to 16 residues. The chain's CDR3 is CASSAPGTGGFQPQHF. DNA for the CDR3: TGTGCCAGCAGCGCTCCCGGGACAGGGGGCTTTCAGCCCCAGCATTTT.

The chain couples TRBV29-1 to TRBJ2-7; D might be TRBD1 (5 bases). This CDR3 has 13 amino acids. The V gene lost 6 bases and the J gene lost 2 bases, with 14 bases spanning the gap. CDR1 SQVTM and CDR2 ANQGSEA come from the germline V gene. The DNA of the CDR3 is TGCAGCGTGTCGCAGGGCAGGCCCTACGAGCAGTACTTC. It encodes CSVSQGRPYEQYF.

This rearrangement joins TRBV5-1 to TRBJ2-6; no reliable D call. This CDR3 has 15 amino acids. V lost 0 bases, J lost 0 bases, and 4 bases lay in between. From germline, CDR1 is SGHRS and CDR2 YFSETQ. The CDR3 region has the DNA TGCGCCAGCAGCTTGGGGGCCTCTGGGGCCAACGTCCTGACTTTC. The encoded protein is CASSLGASGANVLTF.

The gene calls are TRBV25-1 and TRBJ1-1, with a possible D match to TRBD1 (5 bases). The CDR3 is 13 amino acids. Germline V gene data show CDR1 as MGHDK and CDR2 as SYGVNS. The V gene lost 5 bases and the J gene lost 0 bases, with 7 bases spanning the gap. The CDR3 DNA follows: TGTGCCAGCAGTTGGGGGATGAACACTGAAGCTTTCTTT. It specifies CASSWGMNTEAFF.

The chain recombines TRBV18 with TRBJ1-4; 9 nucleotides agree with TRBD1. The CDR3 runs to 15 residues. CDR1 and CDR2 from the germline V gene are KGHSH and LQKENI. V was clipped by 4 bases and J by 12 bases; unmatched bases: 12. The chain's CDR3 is CASSLGGTGSRELFF. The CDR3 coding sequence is TGTGCCAGCTCACTTGGGGGGACAGGGTCACGAGAACTGTTTTTT.

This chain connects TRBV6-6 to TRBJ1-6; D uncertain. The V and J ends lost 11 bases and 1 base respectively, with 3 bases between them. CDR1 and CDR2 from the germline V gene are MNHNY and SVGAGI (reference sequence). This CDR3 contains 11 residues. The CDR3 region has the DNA TGTGCCGCGTCCTATAATTCACCCCTCCACTTT. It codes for CAASYNSPLHF.

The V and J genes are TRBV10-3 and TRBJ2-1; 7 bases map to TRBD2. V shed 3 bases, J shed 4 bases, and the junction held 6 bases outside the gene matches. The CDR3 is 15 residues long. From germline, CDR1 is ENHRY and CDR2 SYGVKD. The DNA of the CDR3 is TGTGCCATCAGTGAAACCAGCGGGGTTTACAATGAGCAGTTCTTC. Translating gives CAISETSGVYNEQFF.

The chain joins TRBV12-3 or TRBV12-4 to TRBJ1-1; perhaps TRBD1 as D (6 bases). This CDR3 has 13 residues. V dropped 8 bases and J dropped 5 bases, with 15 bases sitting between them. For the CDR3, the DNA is TGTGCCAGCTCTCTTGGGCAGGGGACTGAAGCTTTCTTT. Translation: CASSLGQGTEAFF.

The CDR3, as DNA: TGTGCCAGCTCACCTGCTTCGGAAAACACCATATATTTT. Protein: CASSPASENTIYF. The V gene is TRBV18, the J gene TRBJ1-3; D gene uncertain. With 3 bases removed from V and 6 bases from J, the gap between germline ends came to 9 bases. This CDR3 contains 13 residues. From germline, CDR1 is KGHSH and CDR2 LQKENI.

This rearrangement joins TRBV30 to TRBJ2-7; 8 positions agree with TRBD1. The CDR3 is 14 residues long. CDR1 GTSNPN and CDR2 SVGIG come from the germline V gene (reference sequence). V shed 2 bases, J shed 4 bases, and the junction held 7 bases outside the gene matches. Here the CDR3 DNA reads TGTGCCTGGAGTTTCGGACAGGGTGGTTACGAGCAGTACTTC. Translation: CAWSFGQGGYEQYF.

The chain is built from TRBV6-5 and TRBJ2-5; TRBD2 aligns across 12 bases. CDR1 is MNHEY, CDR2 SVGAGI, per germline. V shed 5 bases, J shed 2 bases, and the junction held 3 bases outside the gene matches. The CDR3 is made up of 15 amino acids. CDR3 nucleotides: TGTGCCAGCAGTCTAGCGGGGGGGCTACAAGAGACCCAGTACTTC. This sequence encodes CASSLAGGLQETQYF.

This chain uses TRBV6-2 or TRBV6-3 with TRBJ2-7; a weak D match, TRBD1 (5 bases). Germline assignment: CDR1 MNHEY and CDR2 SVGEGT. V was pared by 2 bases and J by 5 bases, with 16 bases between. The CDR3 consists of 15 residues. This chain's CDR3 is CASSYIGVPVDEQYF. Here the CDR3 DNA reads TGTGCCAGCAGTTACATAGGGGTCCCCGTGGACGAGCAGTACTTC.

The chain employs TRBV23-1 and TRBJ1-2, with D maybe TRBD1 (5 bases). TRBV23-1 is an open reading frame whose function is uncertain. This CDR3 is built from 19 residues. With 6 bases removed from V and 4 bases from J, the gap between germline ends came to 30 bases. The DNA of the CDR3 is TGCGCCAGCAGCAGCGGGAAGAGGGGAGGGTACCAGCCCATCTATGGCTACACCTTC. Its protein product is CASSSGKRGGYQPIYGYTF.

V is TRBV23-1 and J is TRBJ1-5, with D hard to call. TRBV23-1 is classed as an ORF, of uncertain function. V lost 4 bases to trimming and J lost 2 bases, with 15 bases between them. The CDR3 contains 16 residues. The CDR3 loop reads CASSRYSTNGNQPQHF. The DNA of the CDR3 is TGCGCCAGCAGTCGCTATTCGACAAACGGCAATCAGCCCCAGCATTTT.

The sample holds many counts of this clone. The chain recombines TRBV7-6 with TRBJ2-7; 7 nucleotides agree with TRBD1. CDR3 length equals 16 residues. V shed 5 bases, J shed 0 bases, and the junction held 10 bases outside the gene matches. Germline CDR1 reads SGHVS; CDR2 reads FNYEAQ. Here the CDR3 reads CASSTSGTVSSYEQYF. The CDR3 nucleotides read TGTGCCAGCAGCACTTCCGGGACAGTGAGCTCCTACGAGCAGTACTTC.

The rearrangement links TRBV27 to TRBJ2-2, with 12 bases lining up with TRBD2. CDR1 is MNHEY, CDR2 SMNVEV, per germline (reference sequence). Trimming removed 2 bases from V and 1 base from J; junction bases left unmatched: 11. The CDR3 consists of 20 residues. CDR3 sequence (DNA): TGTGCCAGCAGTTTAACCACTAGCGGGAGGACCAATATGAACACCGGGGAGCTGTTTTTT. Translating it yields CASSLTTSGRTNMNTGELFF.

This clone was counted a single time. CDR3 nucleotide sequence: TGTGCCAGCAGCTTCAATCCGGGACAGGGGGCGGGTGGCTACACCTTC. Translated: CASSFNPGQGAGGYTF. The genes are TRBV7-2 and TRBJ1-2, with 12 bases aligning to TRBD1. Trimming took 3 bases from V and 7 from J; bases not matched to a gene: 9. Germline values: CDR1 SGHTA, CDR2 FQGNSA. The CDR3 is made up of 16 amino acids.